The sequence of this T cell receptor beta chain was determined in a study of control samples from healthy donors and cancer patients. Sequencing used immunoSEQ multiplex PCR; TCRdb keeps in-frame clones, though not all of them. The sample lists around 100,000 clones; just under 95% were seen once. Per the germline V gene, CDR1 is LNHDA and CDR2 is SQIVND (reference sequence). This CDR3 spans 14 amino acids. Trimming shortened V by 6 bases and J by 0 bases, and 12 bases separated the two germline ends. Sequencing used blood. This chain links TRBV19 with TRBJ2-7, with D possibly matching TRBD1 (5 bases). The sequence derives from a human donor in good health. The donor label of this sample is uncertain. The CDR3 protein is CASRDGHDSYEQYF. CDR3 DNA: TGTGCCAGTAGAGACGGACACGACTCCTACGAGCAGTACTTC.